The 20 T cell receptor beta chains below all came from one sample that was sequenced in a study of response to subunit inactivated influenza vaccine. TCRdb called the RT-PCR reads again in MiXCR, with one record for every CDR3 protein. The sample includes more than 450,000 distinct CDR3 sequences, roughly 12% of them seen just once. This same sample was also part of a study on T cells expressing NK-cell markers. That study reports: A 5'RACE template switching approach incorporating UMIs was used to make TCR beta cDNA.

Here the sequenced sample was PBMCs from blood, taken on the day of vaccination. These receptor sequences come from a man aged 50 or older who received an inactivated influenza vaccine.

This clonotype was seen a few times. V gene TRBV29-1 combines with J gene TRBJ2-1, with TRBD2 matching over 7 bases. CDR3 length equals 13 residues. Looked up from germline, CDR1 is SQVTM and CDR2 is ANQGSEA. After removal of 7 bases from V and 5 bases from J, the junction contained 8 bases not matched to a gene. CDR3 in amino acids: CSAHGGLHNEQFF. In DNA form, the CDR3 reads TGCAGCGCTCACGGGGGACTACACAATGAGCAGTTCTTC.

This clonotype occurred many times. The chain uses TRBV28 and TRBJ2-2; D may be TRBD1 or TRBD2 (5 bases each). Trimming pared 5 bases from V and 6 bases from J, leaving 22 bases between. This CDR3 region has 17 residues. Germline assignment: CDR1 MDHEN and CDR2 SYDVKM. CDR3: CASSLWTLDGGPGELFF. The CDR3, as DNA: TGTGCCAGCAGTCTCTGGACACTAGACGGAGGACCCGGGGAGCTGTTTTTT.

This clonotype was detected only a few times. V gene TRBV28 combines with J gene TRBJ1-6, with D perhaps matching TRBD1 (6 bases). Germline values: CDR1 MDHEN, CDR2 SYDVKM. This CDR3 is built from 13 residues. Trimming shortened V by 6 bases and J by 13 bases, and 16 bases separated the two germline ends. The CDR3 sequence: CASSSSRGFPLHF. The CDR3 coding sequence is TGTGCCAGCAGCTCCTCCAGGGGTTTTCCCCTCCACTTT.

The rearrangement uses TRBV4-1 and TRBJ1-5; tentative D call: TRBD1 (6 bases). The CDR3 length is 18 residues. V was trimmed by 0 bases and J by 1 base, leaving 16 bases between them. Germline V gene sequence: CDR1 MGHRA, CDR2 YSYEKL. In nucleotides, the CDR3 is TGCGCCAGCAGCCAAGAGGGGGGCAGGGCGTTGAGCAATCAGCCCCAGCATTTT. Translated: CASSQEGGRALSNQPQHF.

The rearrangement links TRBV5-1 to TRBJ2-7; D may correspond to TRBD1 or TRBD2 (5 bases each). Trimming removed 2 bases at V and 7 bases at J, with 25 bases between. In germline, CDR1 is SGHRS, CDR2 YFSETQ. The CDR3 spans 17 residues. CDR3 nucleotides: TGCGCCAGCAGCTTCCGCCCCGGGGACGGTTTTCCTGAGGAGCAGTACTTC. This translates into CASSFRPGDGFPEEQYF.

This clonotype was detected only a few times. Here the CDR3 reads CASSPGTSNVDEQFF. In nucleotides, the CDR3 is TGCGCCAGCAGCCCCGGGACTAGCAATGTCGATGAGCAGTTCTTC. The V call is TRBV4-3, the J call TRBJ2-1; 9 bases align to TRBD2. CDR1 is LGHNA and CDR2 is YSLEER in the germline V gene. V dropped 4 bases and J dropped 8; count of bases not matched to a gene: 9. The CDR3 covers 15 residues.

The V gene is TRBV4-1, the J gene TRBJ2-7, with 10 bases lining up with TRBD1. The CDR3 totals 15 residues. Germline trimming cut 6 bases from V and 5 bases from J; bases unmatched to any gene: 10. Germline-derived CDR1 and CDR2 are MGHRA and YSYEKL. In nucleotides, the CDR3 is TGCGCCAGCAGTCGAACCGGGACAGGGGACCACGAGCAGTACTTC. This encodes CASSRTGTGDHEQYF.

This clonotype has only a few counts. The rearrangement joins TRBV2 to TRBJ2-1, with TRBD1 matching over 11 bases. The germline V gene has CDR1 SNHLY and CDR2 FYNNEI. This CDR3 has 16 residues. V shed 2 bases, J shed 6 bases, and the junction held 6 bases outside the gene matches. CDR3 loop: CASSESRDRGFNEQFF. The CDR3 bases are TGTGCCAGCAGTGAATCTCGGGACAGGGGGTTCAATGAGCAGTTCTTC.

This clonotype has just a few counts. The chain links TRBV9 to TRBJ2-2; unclear D gene. CDR3 length: 16 residues. V dropped 4 bases and J dropped 0 bases, with 13 bases sitting between them. The germline CDR1 and CDR2 sequences are SGDLS and YYNGEE. This CDR3 is CASSPLTAANTGELFF. In nucleotides, the CDR3 is TGTGCCAGCAGCCCATTGACTGCAGCGAACACCGGGGAGCTGTTTTTT.

The chain employs TRBV10-3 and TRBJ2-5; 8 nucleotides agree with TRBD1. Germline CDR1 reads ENHRY; CDR2 reads SYGVKD. With 6 bases clipped from V and 2 bases from J, the junction kept 5 bases outside the gene matches. The CDR3 contains 14 residues. The CDR3 is CAIRPGTGQETQYF. CDR3 bases: TGTGCCATCAGGCCAGGGACAGGTCAAGAGACCCAGTACTTC.

Ten or more counts support this clonotype. The chain carries TRBV9 and TRBJ2-7; 9 bases agree with TRBD1. V gave up 1 base and J gave up 6 bases; unmatched junction bases: 8. The CDR3 totals 15 residues. Germline CDR1 and CDR2: SGDLS and YYNGEE. The CDR3 spells CASSVSPGQGFEQYF. The DNA for the CDR3 is TGTGCCAGCAGCGTAAGCCCGGGACAGGGCTTCGAGCAGTACTTC.

This clonotype was detected many times. The J gene is TRBJ2-3, the V gene TRBV28, with a weak D call TRBD2 (7 bases). This CDR3 region has 14 residues. V was cut by 5 bases and J by 8 bases, with 17 bases left in between. CDR1 and CDR2 (germline): MDHEN, SYDVKM. The CDR3, as DNA: TGTGCCAGCAGTCAAGGGGGGGCGCAGGCTACGCAGTATTTT. Translating gives CASSQGGAQATQYF.

There are a few counts of this clonotype. The CDR3 loop is CASSNTSGRPYEQYF. The DNA of the CDR3 is TGCGCCAGCAGCAATACTAGCGGGAGGCCCTACGAGCAGTACTTC. This chain joins TRBV5-1 and TRBJ2-7; TRBD2 aligns across 12 bases. CDR1 SGHRS and CDR2 YFSETQ come from the germline V gene. The CDR3 sequence is 15 residues long. The V segment lost 4 bases and the J segment 2 bases; nucleotides outside the gene matches: 4.

The table lists this clonotype with a few counts. The rearrangement uses TRBV6-1 and TRBJ2-3; D might be TRBD1 (5 bases). The CDR3 is 14 residues long. The V end lost 6 bases, the J end lost 4 bases, and 14 bases lay between the germline ends. The V gene's germline CDR1 is MNHNS and CDR2 SASEGT. The CDR3 sequence is CASRPGHSADTQYF. For the CDR3, the DNA is TGTGCCAGCAGACCCGGACACAGCGCAGATACGCAGTATTTT.

The gene calls are TRBV7-7 and TRBJ2-1; weak D call: TRBD2 (6 bases). Germline V gives CDR1 SSHAT, CDR2 FNYEAQ (reference sequence). V lost 11 bases, J lost 4 bases, and 30 bases lay in between. The CDR3 consists of 18 residues. CDR3 sequence: CAVGPILRENHRYNEQFF. The CDR3 DNA reads as TGTGCCGTCGGGCCCATATTACGGGAGAATCATCGATACAATGAGCAGTTCTTC. Full variable domain (remainder filled in from reference TRBV7-7 and TRBJ2-1): GAGVSQSPRYKVTKRGQDVTLRCDPISSHATLYWYQQALGQGPEFLTYFNYEAQPDKSGLPSDRFSAERPEGSISTLTIQRTEQRDSAMYRCAVGPILRENHRYNEQFFGPGTRLTVL.

The chain links TRBV5-6 to TRBJ2-7; D is ambiguous. This CDR3 spans 14 amino acids. V was trimmed by 1 base and J by 5 bases, leaving 13 bases between them. The germline V gene encodes CDR1 SGHDT and CDR2 YYEEEE. This CDR3 is CASSLSINEDEQYF. Here the CDR3 DNA reads TGTGCCAGCAGCTTGTCCATCAATGAGGACGAGCAGTACTTC.

The chain's CDR3 is CASSAWGSGQTDTQYF. As DNA, the CDR3 is TGTGCCAGCAGTGCTTGGGGTAGCGGGCAGACAGATACGCAGTATTTT. The V and J genes are TRBV3-1 and TRBJ2-3; TRBD2 matches 7 bases. Trimming cost V 6 bases and J 3 bases; bases outside gene matches: 12. Germline V gene lookup returns CDR1 LGHDT and CDR2 YNNKEL (reference sequence). This CDR3 spans 16 amino acids.

This clonotype was recorded a few times. The genes are TRBV18 and TRBJ2-1; perhaps TRBD2 as D (6 bases). The CDR3 spans 16 residues. V was clipped by 6 bases and J by 0 bases, with 15 bases between them. Germline V gene lookup returns CDR1 KGHSH and CDR2 LQKENI. CDR3 amino acids: CASSRSGQHSYNEQFF. The DNA of the CDR3 is TGTGCCAGCTCTCGTAGCGGTCAGCACTCCTACAATGAGCAGTTCTTC.

The chain combines TRBV28 with TRBJ2-2; no clear D. Germline CDR1 and CDR2: MDHEN and SYDVKM. The CDR3 spans 12 residues. V lost 5 bases to trimming and J lost 7 bases, with 8 bases between them. The CDR3 bases are TGTGCCAGCAGTCCTTACATCGGGGAGCTGTTTTTT. Its protein product is CASSPYIGELFF.

This clonotype was seen a few times. The chain recombines TRBV18 with TRBJ1-4, with D hard to call. V was clipped by 1 base and J by 1 base, with 19 bases between them. There are 19 residues in the CDR3. In germline, CDR1 is KGHSH, CDR2 LQKENI. The CDR3 bases are TGTGCCAGCTCACCACTTCGGACCGCTTCCACTCTAACTAATGAAAAACTGTTTTTT. Its protein is CASSPLRTASTLTNEKLFF. Combining the CDR3 with reference TRBV18 and TRBJ1-4 gives the whole variable domain NAGVMQNPRHLVRRRGQEARLRCSPMKGHSHVYWYRQLPEEGLKFMVYLQKENIIDESGMPKERFSAEFPKEGPSILRIQQVVRGDSAAYFCASSPLRTASTLTNEKLFFGSGTQLSVL.